The 30 T cell receptor beta chains given below trace back to one sample, sequenced in a study of T-cell memory formation after mild COVID-19. A single record per CDR3 protein comes from TCRdb applying MiXCR to the 5' RACE reads. The sample contains fewer than 300,000 distinct CDR3 sequences, 16% of which appear only once. The sequencing sample was made of PBMCs or a T cell subset sorted from them (not recorded which). The source of these receptors is a young man who had mild COVID-19 (a few samples of this study predate the infection). Cell type and time point are not known.

The table lists this clonotype with a few counts. The chain has TRBV7-9 and TRBJ2-7; the match to TRBD1 covers 8 bases. Germline V gene sequence: CDR1 SEHNR, CDR2 FQNEAQ (reference sequence). This CDR3 comprises 15 residues. V was clipped by 0 bases and J by 9 bases; unmatched bases: 10. The CDR3 DNA follows: TGTGCCAGCAGCTTAGCGGGGACAGGTCAATTAGGGCAGTACTTC. Encoded protein: CASSLAGTGQLGQYF.

This clonotype turned up a few times. The chain has TRBV2 and TRBJ2-3, with TRBD2 matching over 10 bases. Germline-derived CDR1 and CDR2 are SNHLY and FYNNEI. Trimming at V came to 7 bases and at J to 5 bases, leaving 9 bases not matched to a gene. This CDR3 has 15 residues. The CDR3 loop reads CASKALAGERDTQYF. In nucleotides, the CDR3 is TGTGCCAGCAAAGCCCTAGCGGGGGAGCGAGATACGCAGTATTTT. The full variable domain, in which reference TRBV2 and TRBJ2-3 provide the parts outside the CDR3, is EPEVTQTPSHQVTQMGQEVILRCVPISNHLYFYWYRQILGQKVEFLVSFYNNEISEKSEIFDDQFSVERPDGSNFTLKIRSTKLEDSAMYFCASKALAGERDTQYFGPGTRLTVL.

This clonotype was found many times. The V call is TRBV7-2, the J call TRBJ2-4, with 9 bases identical to TRBD1. The V gene's germline CDR1 is SGHTA and CDR2 FQGNSA. Germline trimming cut 5 bases from V and 6 bases from J; bases unmatched to any gene: 2. The CDR3 has 13 residues. The CDR3 region has the DNA TGTGCCAGCAGCCGACAGGGGGGAAACATTCAGTACTTC. Translating gives CASSRQGGNIQYF.

The chain combines TRBV7-6 with TRBJ2-5; 8 nucleotides agree with TRBD1. V shed 6 bases, J shed 5 bases, and the junction held 8 bases outside the gene matches. The CDR3 loop spans 14 amino acids. In germline, CDR1 is SGHVS, CDR2 FNYEAQ. This CDR3 is CASRTGGSGETQYF. CDR3 nucleotides: TGTGCCAGCAGAACAGGGGGGTCGGGGGAGACCCAGTACTTC.

This chain uses TRBV7-6 with TRBJ1-1; maybe TRBD1 (6 bases). Trimming left V 7 bases short and J 4 bases short, with 19 bases between. Per the germline V gene, CDR1 is SGHVS and CDR2 is FNYEAQ. This CDR3 has 15 residues. Written as DNA, the CDR3 is TGTGCCAGCACCACCTACAGGGAGGGTAGCACTGAAGCTTTCTTT. It is translated as CASTTYREGSTEAFF.

This clonotype was counted once. The chain combines TRBV29-1 with TRBJ1-2; TRBD1 aligns across 8 bases. With 4 bases clipped from V and 5 bases from J, the junction kept 6 bases outside the gene matches. This CDR3 contains 13 residues. In germline, CDR1 is SQVTM, CDR2 ANQGSEA. Here the CDR3 DNA reads TGCAGCGTTGCCGTGAGACAGGGGTATGGCTACACCTTC. Translated, it gives CSVAVRQGYGYTF.

This clonotype has more than one count but fewer than ten. V and J are TRBV3-1 and TRBJ2-7; 9 bases are a match to TRBD1. V was pared by 4 bases and J by 2 bases, with 6 bases of the junction left unmatched. CDR3 length equals 15 residues. Germline CDR1 LGHDT, CDR2 YNNKEL (reference sequence). CDR3 amino acids: CASSRAGTGTYEQYF. DNA of the CDR3: TGTGCCAGCAGCCGAGCCGGGACAGGGACCTACGAGCAGTACTTC.

This clonotype was found many times. The chain employs TRBV7-2 and TRBJ2-1, with 7 bases aligning to TRBD1. Trimming cost V 1 base and J 2 bases; bases outside gene matches: 2. The germline gives CDR1 SGHTA, CDR2 FQGNSA. The CDR3 runs 15 residues. The CDR3 nucleotides read TGTGCCAGCAGCTTAGGACAGGGAGCCTACAATGAGCAGTTCTTC. Translating gives CASSLGQGAYNEQFF. Complete variable domain (other parts from reference TRBV7-2 and TRBJ2-1): GAGVSQSPSNKVTEKGKDVELRCDPISGHTALYWYRQSLGQGLEFLIYFQGNSAPDKSGLPSDRFSAERTGGSVSTLTIQRTQQEDSAVYLCASSLGQGAYNEQFFGPGTRLTVL.

A few counts support this clonotype. V is TRBV4-2 and J is TRBJ1-1; D perhaps matches TRBD1 (6 bases). This CDR3 is built from 14 residues. CDR1 and CDR2 (germline): LGHNA, YNFKEQ. Trimming removed 1 base from V and 8 bases from J, with 14 bases in between. The CDR3 reads CASSQGGRGEEAFF. For the CDR3, the DNA is TGTGCCAGCAGCCAAGGGGGCAGGGGTGAGGAAGCTTTCTTT.

The gene calls are TRBV15 and TRBJ2-3; perhaps TRBD1 as D (5 bases). The CDR3 extends over 15 amino acids. V lost 0 bases, J lost 2 bases, and 9 bases lay in between. The V gene's germline CDR1 is LNHNV and CDR2 YYDKDF (reference sequence). The CDR3 DNA reads as TGTGCCACCAGCAGAGAAGACAGAGCCACAGATACGCAGTATTTT. As protein: CATSREDRATDTQYF.

This clonotype was detected a few times. The chain carries TRBV7-3 and TRBJ2-3; 11 positions agree with TRBD2. Losses at the gene ends were 5 bases for V and 2 bases for J; bases not matched to a gene: 9. Germline V lookup: CDR1 SGHTA, CDR2 FQGTGA. This CDR3 is 17 amino acids long. CDR3 bases: TGTGCCAGCAGCCTGGGTACTAGCGGGGGTTTCACAGATACGCAGTATTTT. This encodes CASSLGTSGGFTDTQYF.

Ten or more counts support this clonotype. In nucleotides, the CDR3 is TGTGCCAGCAGCCCGCTGGAGGTCGCCGGGGAGCTGTTTTTT. Its protein is CASSPLEVAGELFF. The chain carries TRBV11-2 and TRBJ2-2, with a tentative D call TRBD2 (5 bases). Trimming shortened V by 5 bases and J by 6 bases, and 13 bases separated the two germline ends. The CDR3 length is 14 residues. Germline CDR1 reads SGHAT; CDR2 reads FQNNGV. The whole variable domain, filled in from reference TRBV11-2 and TRBJ2-2, reads EAGVAQSPRYKIIEKRQSVAFWCNPISGHATLYWYQQILGQGPKLLIQFQNNGVVDDSQLPKDRFSAERLKGVDSTLKIQPAKLEDSAVYLCASSPLEVAGELFFGEGSRLTVL.

In this sample, this clonotype turned up a few times. The V call is TRBV7-2, the J call TRBJ2-1, with TRBD2 matching 16 bases. CDR1 SGHTA and CDR2 FQGNSA come from the germline V gene. V lost 0 bases to trimming and J lost 6 bases; unmatched junction nucleotides: 8. CDR3 length: 19 amino acids. The CDR3 reads CASSLAGTSGGAKVNEQFF. The CDR3 region has the DNA TGTGCCAGCAGCTTAGCTGGGACTAGCGGGGGGGCCAAGGTCAATGAGCAGTTCTTC.

This clonotype was counted a few times. The rearrangement uses TRBV6-5 and TRBJ2-2; D is unresolved. Germline V lookup: CDR1 MNHEY, CDR2 SVGAGI. The CDR3 is 13 residues long. V lost 4 bases and J 5 bases, leaving 8 bases between the germline ends. In DNA form, the CDR3 reads TGTGCCAGCAGTTTCTACGGTACCGGGGAGCTGTTTTTT. It is translated as CASSFYGTGELFF.

This clonotype was observed a few times. This chain links TRBV20-1 with TRBJ2-7; TRBD1 agrees at 7 bases. There are 12 residues in the CDR3. The germline CDR1 and CDR2 sequences are DFQATT and SNEGSKA (reference sequence). V trimming: 6 bases; J trimming: 3 bases; junction bases outside the gene matches: 5. CDR3 bases: TGCAGTGCGGGGGACAGACGCTACGAGCAGTACTTC. Encoded protein: CSAGDRRYEQYF.

The gene calls are TRBV19 and TRBJ1-5, with D tentatively TRBD1 (5 bases). Germline V gene sequence: CDR1 LNHDA, CDR2 SQIVND (reference sequence). V lost 3 bases and J lost 6, with 15 bases in between. The CDR3 totals 15 residues. CDR3 amino acids: CASSIYVGVGQPQHF. The CDR3 nucleotides are TGTGCCAGTAGTATTTACGTGGGGGTTGGTCAGCCCCAGCATTTT.

The rearrangement links TRBV6-5 to TRBJ1-1, with TRBD1 as a possible D gene (5 bases). V lost 2 bases to trimming and J lost 1 base, with 11 bases between them. Germline CDR1 and CDR2: MNHEY and SVGAGI. The CDR3 is made up of 15 amino acids. The CDR3 loop is CASSYPGGGNTEAFF. The CDR3 DNA reads as TGTGCCAGCAGTTACCCGGGGGGGGGGAACACTGAAGCTTTCTTT.

This chain joins TRBV7-2 and TRBJ1-5, with TRBD1 as a possible D gene (6 bases). Germline V gives CDR1 SGHTA, CDR2 FQGNSA. CDR3 length equals 15 residues. V shed 5 bases and J shed 7 bases, with 18 bases lying between them. The CDR3 protein is CASSPMMGAGQPQHF. For the CDR3, the DNA is TGTGCCAGCAGCCCCATGATGGGGGCGGGGCAGCCCCAGCATTTT.

This clonotype came up once. This sequence joins TRBV5-1 and TRBJ1-1; D unclear. V lost 2 bases and J lost 7, with 9 bases in between. The V gene's germline CDR1 is SGHRS and CDR2 YFSETQ. The CDR3 loop spans 12 amino acids. CDR3 in amino acids: CASSFGLNEAFF. Written as DNA, the CDR3 is TGCGCCAGCAGCTTTGGACTGAATGAAGCTTTCTTT.

The table lists this clonotype with a few counts. This chain joins TRBV9 and TRBJ1-5; 7 bases are a match to TRBD1. The CDR3 contains 15 residues. J lost 4 bases, V lost 3 bases, and 7 bases had no gene match. Looked up from germline, CDR1 is SGDLS and CDR2 is YYNGEE. CDR3 nucleotide sequence: TGTGCCAGCAGCGAAGGGGACAGTCCTAATCAGCCCCAGCATTTT. This gives the protein CASSEGDSPNQPQHF.

The table lists this clonotype with a few counts. This chain uses TRBV2 with TRBJ1-2; TRBD1 matches at 9 bases. Germline V CDR1 and CDR2: SNHLY, FYNNEI. This CDR3 is 15 amino acids long. V shed 6 bases, J shed 7 bases, and the junction held 12 bases outside the gene matches. Written as DNA, the CDR3 is TGTGCCAGCAGCTCTCAAGGACAGGGGCGGGTTGGCTACACCTTC. It encodes CASSSQGQGRVGYTF.

A few counts support this clonotype. V gene TRBV2 combines with J gene TRBJ2-1, with TRBD1 matching over 9 bases. The germline V gene has CDR1 SNHLY and CDR2 FYNNEI. The V gene end was trimmed by 5 bases and the J gene end by 8 bases; junction bases not matched to a gene: 10. This CDR3 comprises 15 residues. The CDR3: CASSYTGGRGDEQFF. CDR3 sequence (DNA): TGTGCCAGCAGTTACACAGGGGGCCGGGGCGATGAGCAGTTCTTC.

This clonotype was seen many times. V is TRBV7-2 and J is TRBJ1-6; D not certain. Trimming took 3 bases from V and 0 from J, leaving 12 bases between them. The CDR3 sequence is 17 residues long. Germline lookup yields CDR1 SGHTA and CDR2 FQGNSA. In DNA, the CDR3 is TGTGCCAGCAGCTTCAGGACCAGTAGCTCCTATAATTCACCCCTCCACTTT. It yields the protein CASSFRTSSSYNSPLHF.

This clonotype was found many times. The chain employs TRBV20-1 and TRBJ1-1; D might be TRBD1 (6 bases). The CDR3 has 14 residues. Per germline, CDR1 DFQATT and CDR2 SNEGSKA (reference sequence). The V end was cut by 1 base, the J end by 2 bases, with 11 bases between. The CDR3 region has the DNA TGCAGTGCTAGAGTCGGGGGCGCCAACACTGAAGCTTTCTTT. It yields the protein CSARVGGANTEAFF.

The sample holds a few counts of this clonotype. This chain uses TRBV29-1 with TRBJ2-2, with D perhaps TRBD1 or TRBD2 (5 bases each). This CDR3 comprises 13 residues. Trimming took off 5 bases at V and 6 bases at J, with 13 bases between the two ends. The germline V gene has CDR1 SQVTM and CDR2 ANQGSEA. CDR3: CSVFGAESGELFF. The CDR3 DNA is TGCAGCGTTTTCGGGGCGGAATCCGGGGAGCTGTTTTTT.

This clonotype has more than one count but fewer than ten. The rearrangement links TRBV7-2 to TRBJ1-5; 7 bases align to TRBD1. Germline CDR1 and CDR2: SGHTA and FQGNSA. This CDR3 is built from 14 residues. V gave up 5 bases and J gave up 5 bases; unmatched junction bases: 6. CDR3 loop: CASSLRQGDQPQHF. CDR3 in DNA: TGTGCCAGCAGCCTCCGACAGGGCGATCAGCCCCAGCATTTT.

This clonotype has a count of ten or more. V and J are TRBV11-2 and TRBJ2-7; 7 bases are a match to TRBD1. V lost 3 bases and J lost 4; bases outside the gene matches: 9. Germline values: CDR1 SGHAT, CDR2 FQNNGV. The CDR3 is 15 amino acids. The DNA of the CDR3 is TGTGCCAGCAGCTTCGGTCGACAGGGCCTATACGAGCAGTACGTC. Protein product: CASSFGRQGLYEQYV.

V is TRBV20-1 and J is TRBJ2-1, with a possible D match to TRBD1 (5 bases). Germline CDR1 is DFQATT and CDR2 is SNEGSKA (reference sequence). Trimming left V 2 bases short and J 0 bases short, with 8 bases between. The length of the CDR3 is 14 residues. The CDR3 DNA is TGCAGTGCTAGATCAGGGTTCTCCTACAATGAGCAGTTCTTC. Encoded protein: CSARSGFSYNEQFF.

The genes are TRBV7-9 and TRBJ2-2; 9 nucleotides line up with TRBD1. The CDR3 contains 15 residues. CDR1 SEHNR and CDR2 FQNEAQ come from the germline V gene (reference sequence). After removal of 3 bases from V and 4 bases from J, the junction contained 3 bases not matched to a gene. For the CDR3, the DNA is TGTGCCAGCAGCTTTTGGGACAGGGCCACCGGGGAGCTGTTTTTT. Its translation: CASSFWDRATGELFF.

The chain uses TRBV7-9 and TRBJ1-6; tentative D call: TRBD1 (5 bases). Germline CDR1 and CDR2: SEHNR and FQNEAQ (reference sequence). This CDR3 has 16 residues. Trimming took 4 bases from V and 0 from J, leaving 10 bases between them. This chain's CDR3 is CASSWRGDSYNSPLHF. The DNA of the CDR3 is TGTGCCAGCAGCTGGCGGGGGGACTCCTATAATTCACCCCTCCACTTT.